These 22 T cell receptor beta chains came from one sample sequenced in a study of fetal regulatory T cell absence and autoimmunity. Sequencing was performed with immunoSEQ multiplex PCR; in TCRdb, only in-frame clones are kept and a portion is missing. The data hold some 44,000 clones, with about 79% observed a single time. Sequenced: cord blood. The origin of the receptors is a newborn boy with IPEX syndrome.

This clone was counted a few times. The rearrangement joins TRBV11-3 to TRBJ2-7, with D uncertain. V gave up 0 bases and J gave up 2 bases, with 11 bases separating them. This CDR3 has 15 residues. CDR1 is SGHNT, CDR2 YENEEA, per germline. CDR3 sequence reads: CASSLDLGGPYEQYF. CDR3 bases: TGTGCCAGCAGCTTAGATCTAGGCGGCCCCTACGAGCAGTACTTC.

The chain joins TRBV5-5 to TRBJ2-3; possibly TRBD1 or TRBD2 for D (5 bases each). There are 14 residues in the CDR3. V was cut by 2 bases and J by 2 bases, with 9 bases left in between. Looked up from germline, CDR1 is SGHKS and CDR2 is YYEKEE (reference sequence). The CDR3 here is CASSLGTYTDTQYF. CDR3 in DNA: TGTGCCAGCAGCTTAGGGACCTACACAGATACGCAGTATTTT.

The CDR3 DNA sequence: TGCGCCAGCAGCCAAGAGTGGATGGGATATGGCTACACCTTC. Its protein product is CASSQEWMGYGYTF. This chain uses TRBV4-3 with TRBJ1-2; no firm D call. CDR1 and CDR2 from the germline V gene are LGHNA and YSLEER. Deletions cut 0 bases from V and 5 bases from J, with 10 bases between. The CDR3 spans 14 residues.

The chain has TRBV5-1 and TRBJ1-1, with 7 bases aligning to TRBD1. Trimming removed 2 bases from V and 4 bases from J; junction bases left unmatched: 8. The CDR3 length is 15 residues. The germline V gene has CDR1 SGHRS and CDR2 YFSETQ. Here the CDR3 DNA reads TGCGCCAGCAGCTTCGAGACAGGGTCAGGCACTGAAGCTTTCTTT. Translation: CASSFETGSGTEAFF.

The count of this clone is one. CDR3 loop: CASIAGPGRGFHTGELFF. For the CDR3, the DNA is TGTGCCAGTATCGCCGGCCCGGGAAGGGGGTTCCACACCGGGGAGCTGTTTTTT. The V call is TRBV19, the J call TRBJ2-2, with D possibly being TRBD1 (6 bases). Germline V gene lookup returns CDR1 LNHDA and CDR2 SQIVND (reference sequence). The length of the CDR3 is 18 residues. The V end was cut by 7 bases, the J end by 3 bases, with 24 bases between.

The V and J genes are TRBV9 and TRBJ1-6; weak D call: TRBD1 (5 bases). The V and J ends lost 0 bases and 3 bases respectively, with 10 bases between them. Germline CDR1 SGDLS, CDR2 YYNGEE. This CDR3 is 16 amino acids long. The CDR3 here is CASSVGGVSYNSPLHF. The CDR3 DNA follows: TGTGCCAGCAGCGTAGGGGGGGTAAGCTATAATTCACCCCTCCACTTT. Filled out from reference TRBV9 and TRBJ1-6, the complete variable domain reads DSGVTQTPKHLITATGQRVTLRCSPRSGDLSVYWYQQSLDQGLQFLIQYYNGEERAKGNILERFSAQQFPDLHSELNLSSLELGDSALYFCASSVGGVSYNSPLHFGNGTRLTVT.

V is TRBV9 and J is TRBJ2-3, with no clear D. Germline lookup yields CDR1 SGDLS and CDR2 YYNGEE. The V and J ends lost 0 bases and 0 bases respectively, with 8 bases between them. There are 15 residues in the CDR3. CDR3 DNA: TGTGCCAGCAGCGTAGAATGGCGCAGCACAGATACGCAGTATTTT. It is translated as CASSVEWRSTDTQYF.

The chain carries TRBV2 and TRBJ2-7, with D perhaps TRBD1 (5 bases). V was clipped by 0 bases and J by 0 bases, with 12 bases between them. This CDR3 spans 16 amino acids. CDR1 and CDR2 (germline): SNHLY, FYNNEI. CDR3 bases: TGTGCCAGCAGTGAAGCGCGTGCAGGGTACTCCTACGAGCAGTACTTC. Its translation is CASSEARAGYSYEQYF.

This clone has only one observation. CDR3 DNA: TGTGCCAGCAGCTTAGCTCGTCACCTTTTGAACACTGAAGCTTTCTTT. Its translation is CASSLARHLLNTEAFF. The chain combines TRBV7-9 with TRBJ1-1; D unresolved. Deletions cut 0 bases from V and 0 bases from J, with 11 bases between. The CDR3 is made up of 16 amino acids. Germline V gene lookup returns CDR1 SEHNR and CDR2 FQNEAQ (reference sequence).

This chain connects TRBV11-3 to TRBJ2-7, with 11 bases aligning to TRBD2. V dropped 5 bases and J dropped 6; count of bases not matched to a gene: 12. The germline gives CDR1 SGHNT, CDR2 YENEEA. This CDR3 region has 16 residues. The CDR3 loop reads CASSLSTSGGVGEQYF. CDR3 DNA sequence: TGTGCCAGCAGCCTCTCAACTAGCGGGGGAGTTGGCGAGCAGTACTTC.

The CDR3 protein is CASSEHRDTQYF. DNA of the CDR3: TGTGCCAGCAGTGAACATAGGGATACGCAGTATTTT. The chain recombines TRBV6-1 with TRBJ2-3; unclear D gene. The CDR3 covers 12 residues. The V gene's germline CDR1 is MNHNS and CDR2 SASEGT. V was pared by 2 bases and J by 6 bases, with 6 bases between.

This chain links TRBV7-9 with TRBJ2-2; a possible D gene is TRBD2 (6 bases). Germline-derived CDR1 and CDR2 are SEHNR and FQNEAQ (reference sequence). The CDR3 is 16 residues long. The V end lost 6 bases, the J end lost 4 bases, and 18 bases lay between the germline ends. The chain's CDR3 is CASRIKGKRVTGELFF. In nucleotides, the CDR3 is TGTGCCAGCAGAATAAAGGGCAAGCGGGTCACCGGGGAGCTGTTTTTT.

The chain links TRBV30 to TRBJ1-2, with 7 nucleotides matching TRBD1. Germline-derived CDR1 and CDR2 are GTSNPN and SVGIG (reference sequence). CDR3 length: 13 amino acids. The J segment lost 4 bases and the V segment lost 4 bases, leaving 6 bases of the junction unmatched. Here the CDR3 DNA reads TGTGCCTGGATCCCGGACAGGCTCTATGGCTACACCTTC. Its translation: CAWIPDRLYGYTF.

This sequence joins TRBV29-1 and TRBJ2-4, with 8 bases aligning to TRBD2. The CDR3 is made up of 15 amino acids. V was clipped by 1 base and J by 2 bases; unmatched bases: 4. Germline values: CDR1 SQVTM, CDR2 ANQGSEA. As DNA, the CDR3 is TGCAGCGTTGAAGTAAGCGGGAGTCCCAAAAACATTCAGTACTTC. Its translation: CSVEVSGSPKNIQYF.

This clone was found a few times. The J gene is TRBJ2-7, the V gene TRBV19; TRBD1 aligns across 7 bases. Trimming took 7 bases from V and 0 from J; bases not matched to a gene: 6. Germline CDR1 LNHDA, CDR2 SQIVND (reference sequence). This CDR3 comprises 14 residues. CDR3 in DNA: TGTGCCAGTACCCTGACAGGGACCTCCTACGAGCAGTACTTC. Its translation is CASTLTGTSYEQYF.

Here the CDR3 reads CASSERGGRKTQYF. In DNA form, the CDR3 reads TGCGCCAGCAGTGAACGGGGGGGGCGGAAGACCCAGTACTTC. The chain uses TRBV10-2 and TRBJ2-5; 8 bases fit TRBD2. The CDR3 contains 14 residues. V lost 3 bases and J lost 6; bases outside the gene matches: 6. CDR1 is WSHSY, CDR2 SAAADI, per germline.

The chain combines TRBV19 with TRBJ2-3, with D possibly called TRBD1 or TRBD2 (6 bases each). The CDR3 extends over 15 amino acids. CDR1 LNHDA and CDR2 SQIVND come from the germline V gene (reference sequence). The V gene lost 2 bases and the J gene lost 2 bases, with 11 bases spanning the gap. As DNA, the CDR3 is TGTGCCAGTAGTATACCCGGGGGCGTCACAGATACGCAGTATTTT. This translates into CASSIPGGVTDTQYF.

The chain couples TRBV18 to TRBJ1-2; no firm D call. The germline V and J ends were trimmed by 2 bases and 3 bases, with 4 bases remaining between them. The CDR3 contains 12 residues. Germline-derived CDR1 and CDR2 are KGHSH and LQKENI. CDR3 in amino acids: CASSPGDYGYTF. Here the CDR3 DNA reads TGTGCCAGCTCACCAGGGGACTATGGCTACACCTTC.

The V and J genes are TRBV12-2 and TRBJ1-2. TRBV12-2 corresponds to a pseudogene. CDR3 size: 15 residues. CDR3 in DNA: TGTGCAAGTCGCTTAAGGTCGGCTTCTAACTATGGCTACACCTTC. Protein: CASRLRSASNYGYTF.

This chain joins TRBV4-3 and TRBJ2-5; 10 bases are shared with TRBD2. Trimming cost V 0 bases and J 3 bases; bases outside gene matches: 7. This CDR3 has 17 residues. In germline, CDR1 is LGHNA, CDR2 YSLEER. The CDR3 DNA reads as TGCGCCAGCAGCCAAGATCTAACAGCGGGGGGGGAAGAGACCCAGTACTTC. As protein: CASSQDLTAGGEETQYF.

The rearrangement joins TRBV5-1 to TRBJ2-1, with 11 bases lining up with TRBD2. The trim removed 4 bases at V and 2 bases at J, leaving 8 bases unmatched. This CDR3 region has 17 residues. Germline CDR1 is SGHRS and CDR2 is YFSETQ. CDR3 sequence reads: CASSGWASGGTYNEQFF. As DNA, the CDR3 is TGCGCCAGCAGCGGGTGGGCTAGCGGGGGGACCTACAATGAGCAGTTCTTC. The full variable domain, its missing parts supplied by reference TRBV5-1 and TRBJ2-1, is KAGVTQTPRYLIKTRGQQVTLSCSPISGHRSVSWYQQTPGQGLQFLFEYFSETQRNKGNFPGRFSGRQFSNSRSEMNVSTLELGDSALYLCASSGWASGGTYNEQFFGPGTRLTVL.

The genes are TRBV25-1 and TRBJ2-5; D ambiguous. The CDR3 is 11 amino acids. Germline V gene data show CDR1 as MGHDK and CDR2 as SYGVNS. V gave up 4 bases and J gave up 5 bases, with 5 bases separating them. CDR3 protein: CASSVKETQYF. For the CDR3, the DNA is TGTGCCAGCAGTGTCAAGGAGACCCAGTACTTC.